This passage covers 26 T cell receptor beta chains from one sample sequenced in a study of shared clonotypes between healthy human individuals. Sequencing used immunoSEQ multiplex PCR; TCRdb keeps in-frame clones, though not all of them. The sample holds millions of clones; just over 90% are singletons and the top ten take about 1.8%. In the naive CD8 group, cells lacked CD45RO and were positively selected for CCR7, so terminally differentiated effector memory CD45RA+ cells were left out. Sequenced sample: naive CD8+ T cells from PBMCs. These receptor sequences come from a man younger than 35 in good health. Some clones in this sample may be carry-over from other donors' samples.

With regard to this clone: Different DNA sequences within this sample yield the same CDR3. J is TRBJ1-5 and V is TRBV7-9, with unresolved D. The V end lost 5 bases, the J end lost 3 bases, and 5 bases lay between the germline ends. In germline, CDR1 is SEHNR, CDR2 FQNEAQ (reference sequence). The CDR3 has 12 residues. Written as DNA, the CDR3 is TGTGCCAGCAGCCCCGACAATCAGCCCCAGCATTTT. Protein: CASSPDNQPQHF.

This chain links TRBV6-5 with TRBJ2-7; D gene ambiguous. CDR1 is MNHEY, CDR2 SVGAGI, per germline. V was trimmed by 2 bases and J by 2 bases, leaving 10 bases between them. The CDR3 is 14 residues long. Here the CDR3 reads CASSYAPPPYEQYF. The CDR3 DNA follows: TGTGCCAGCAGTTACGCACCACCACCCTACGAGCAGTACTTC.

The chain is built from TRBV9 and TRBJ2-2; no clear D gene. CDR1 and CDR2 from the germline V gene are SGDLS and YYNGEE. V lost 3 bases, J lost 5 bases, and 8 bases lay in between. The CDR3 contains 13 residues. The CDR3 sequence is CASSGRETGELFF. CDR3 DNA: TGTGCCAGCAGCGGGAGAGAAACCGGGGAGCTGTTTTTT.

This sequence joins TRBV5-1 and TRBJ2-7; D perhaps matches TRBD2 (5 bases). CDR1 is SGHRS, CDR2 YFSETQ, per germline. The length of the CDR3 is 15 residues. V shed 2 bases and J shed 0 bases, with 12 bases lying between them. The CDR3 nucleotides read TGCGCCAGCAGCTTCGTCGGGATGAGCTCCTACGAGCAGTACTTC. This encodes CASSFVGMSSYEQYF.

In its sample, this clone was seen a few times. The chain couples TRBV4-3 to TRBJ2-2; D remains ambiguous. Per germline, CDR1 LGHNA and CDR2 YSLEER. The V end lost 0 bases, the J end lost 5 bases, and 7 bases lay between the germline ends. This CDR3 has 14 residues. This CDR3 is CASSQEWGTGELFF. CDR3 DNA sequence: TGCGCCAGCAGCCAAGAATGGGGAACCGGGGAGCTGTTTTTT.

This rearrangement joins TRBV27 to TRBJ2-7; tentatively, D is TRBD1 (6 bases). The CDR3 is 13 amino acids. Germline V gene sequence: CDR1 MNHEY, CDR2 SMNVEV (reference sequence). V was clipped by 10 bases and J by 0 bases, with 13 bases between them. This CDR3 reads CAIRDRISYEQYF. The CDR3, as DNA: TGTGCCATCCGAGACAGGATCTCCTACGAGCAGTACTTC.

This chain connects TRBV13 to TRBJ1-4; 7 bases are a match to TRBD1. The V and J ends lost 6 bases and 2 bases, in that order; junction bases with no gene match: 6. Germline CDR1 reads PRHDT; CDR2 reads FYEKMQ (reference sequence). CDR3 length: 15 amino acids. CDR3 residues: CASRYTGETNEKLFF. As DNA, the CDR3 is TGTGCCAGCAGGTATACAGGGGAGACTAATGAAAAACTGTTTTTT.

The rearrangement links TRBV6-1 to TRBJ2-7; 9 bases agree with TRBD2. V shed 2 bases, J shed 1 base, and the junction held 9 bases outside the gene matches. This CDR3 contains 17 residues. In germline, CDR1 is MNHNS, CDR2 SASEGT. Here the CDR3 DNA reads TGTGCCAGCAGTGAACGGAAACCGGGACTAGCTTCCTACGAGCAGTACTTC. Amino acids: CASSERKPGLASYEQYF.

This rearrangement joins TRBV11-2 to TRBJ2-3, with a weak D call TRBD2 (6 bases). Trimming took off 3 bases at V and 0 bases at J, with 10 bases between the two ends. Germline V gene sequence: CDR1 SGHAT, CDR2 FQNNGV. The CDR3 extends over 15 amino acids. CDR3 sequence reads: CASSLGGASTDTQYF. The CDR3 DNA follows: TGTGCCAGCAGCTTGGGCGGGGCTAGCACAGATACGCAGTATTTT. Complete variable domain (other parts from reference TRBV11-2 and TRBJ2-3): EAGVAQSPRYKIIEKRQSVAFWCNPISGHATLYWYQQILGQGPKLLIQFQNNGVVDDSQLPKDRFSAERLKGVDSTLKIQPAKLEDSAVYLCASSLGGASTDTQYFGPGTRLTVL.

This clone was picked up one time. The chain combines TRBV19 with TRBJ2-3; 7 bases agree with TRBD2. Germline V CDR1 and CDR2: LNHDA, SQIVND (reference sequence). Trimming took 6 bases from V and 4 from J; bases not matched to a gene: 10. The CDR3 has 15 residues. CDR3 DNA sequence: TGTGCCAGTAGCCCTACTCGCGGGAGTGCAGATACGCAGTATTTT. Encoded protein: CASSPTRGSADTQYF.

The V call is TRBV15, the J call TRBJ2-5; D gene unclear. This CDR3 has 16 amino acids. V lost 0 bases, J lost 7 bases, and 18 bases lay in between. The germline gives CDR1 LNHNV, CDR2 YYDKDF (reference sequence). Here the CDR3 reads CATSRDDDAAFVTQYF. The CDR3 bases are TGTGCCACCAGCAGAGATGATGACGCTGCGTTTGTGACCCAGTACTTC.

The V and J genes are TRBV7-6 and TRBJ2-2, with 12 bases lining up with TRBD2. Germline V gene lookup returns CDR1 SGHVS and CDR2 FNYEAQ. The CDR3 has 15 amino acids. Trimming at V came to 7 bases and at J to 6 bases, leaving 6 bases not matched to a gene. The CDR3 reads CASKDLAGGPGELFF. The CDR3 DNA is TGTGCCAGCAAGGACCTAGCGGGAGGGCCCGGGGAGCTGTTTTTT.

This sequence joins TRBV28 and TRBJ2-7, with 7 bases aligning to TRBD1. The CDR3 runs 16 residues. The V segment lost 4 bases and the J segment 0 bases; nucleotides outside the gene matches: 9. Germline loops: CDR1 MDHEN, CDR2 SYDVKM. DNA for the CDR3: TGTGCCAGCAGTTCACCCCGGACAGGACTCTCCTACGAGCAGTACTTC. It yields the protein CASSSPRTGLSYEQYF.

The CDR3 region is CASSNHRGYAGELFF. CDR3 bases: TGTGCCAGCAGTAACCACCGGGGGTACGCCGGGGAGCTGTTTTTT. The rearrangement links TRBV7-9 to TRBJ2-2; TRBD2 might be the D (6 bases). Germline V gives CDR1 SEHNR, CDR2 FQNEAQ (reference sequence). CDR3 size: 15 residues. V was trimmed by 6 bases and J by 6 bases, leaving 17 bases between them.

The chain combines TRBV19 with TRBJ2-7; possibly TRBD1 for D (7 bases). The V end lost 4 bases, the J end lost 7 bases, and 20 bases lay between the germline ends. Germline V gene data show CDR1 as LNHDA and CDR2 as SQIVND (reference sequence). This CDR3 contains 15 residues. The CDR3 protein is CASSTRDSLTEEQYF. The DNA of the CDR3 is TGTGCCAGTAGTACGCGGGACAGTCTTACCGAGGAGCAGTACTTC.

The rearrangement uses TRBV27 and TRBJ2-5; the match to TRBD2 covers 7 bases. Per the germline V gene, CDR1 is MNHEY and CDR2 is SMNVEV (reference sequence). The J segment lost 2 bases and the V segment lost 1 base, leaving 4 bases of the junction unmatched. This CDR3 is built from 15 residues. The CDR3 reads CASSLLGGIQETQYF. As DNA, the CDR3 is TGTGCCAGCAGTTTATTGGGGGGGATTCAAGAGACCCAGTACTTC.

V and J are TRBV10-3 and TRBJ2-7, with 9 bases that match TRBD2. V lost 0 bases and J lost 4; bases outside the gene matches: 7. CDR3 length equals 16 residues. Germline lookup yields CDR1 ENHRY and CDR2 SYGVKD. In DNA, the CDR3 is TGTGCCATCAGTGAGTCGGTAATAGCGGGAGATTACGAGCAGTACTTC. Protein sequence: CAISESVIAGDYEQYF.

This chain links TRBV25-1 with TRBJ2-5, with TRBD1 matching over 10 bases. This CDR3 region has 15 residues. Germline lookup yields CDR1 MGHDK and CDR2 SYGVNS. Trimming removed 4 bases from V and 4 bases from J; junction bases left unmatched: 6. The CDR3 spells CASSVRDRGGETQYF. For the CDR3, the DNA is TGTGCCAGCAGTGTCCGGGACAGGGGCGGAGAGACCCAGTACTTC.

This chain connects TRBV29-1 to TRBJ2-2; D is undetermined. In germline, CDR1 is SQVTM, CDR2 ANQGSEA. The CDR3 length is 12 residues. The V end was cut by 6 bases, the J end by 0 bases, with 5 bases between. CDR3 in amino acids: CSVRSNTGELFF. The DNA for the CDR3 is TGCAGCGTGAGGTCGAACACCGGGGAGCTGTTTTTT.

This chain connects TRBV27 to TRBJ1-5; D gene unclear. Trimming removed 3 bases at V and 4 bases at J, with 7 bases between. The CDR3 covers 13 residues. Germline V CDR1 and CDR2: MNHEY, SMNVEV (reference sequence). This CDR3 is CASSFEPNQPQHF. The CDR3 bases are TGTGCCAGCAGTTTTGAGCCAAATCAGCCCCAGCATTTT.

The chain links TRBV29-1 to TRBJ2-7; D not certain. The V gene lost 4 bases and the J gene lost 4 bases, with 17 bases spanning the gap. Germline CDR1 is SQVTM and CDR2 is ANQGSEA. The CDR3 has 14 amino acids. The CDR3 region has the DNA TGCAGCGTTGTGTCCGGGTTAGGAGAATACGAGCAGTACTTC. This codes for CSVVSGLGEYEQYF.

V gene TRBV28 combines with J gene TRBJ2-7; either TRBD1 or TRBD2 may supply D (5 bases each). V was shortened by 5 bases and J by 4 bases, with 27 bases between the two germline ends. This CDR3 is built from 18 residues. Germline V gene lookup returns CDR1 MDHEN and CDR2 SYDVKM. The CDR3 here is CASSRPSRGEGPNYEQYF. CDR3 DNA sequence: TGTGCCAGCAGTCGACCCAGTAGAGGGGAAGGGCCTAATTACGAGCAGTACTTC.

The V and J genes are TRBV4-1 and TRBJ2-2; D might be TRBD2 (5 bases). The CDR3 has 17 residues. Trimming shortened V by 0 bases and J by 2 bases, and 13 bases separated the two germline ends. In germline, CDR1 is MGHRA, CDR2 YSYEKL. The CDR3 here is CASSQDQEVVNTGELFF. The DNA for the CDR3 is TGCGCCAGCAGCCAAGATCAGGAGGTAGTAAACACCGGGGAGCTGTTTTTT.

V is TRBV11-2 and J is TRBJ1-1; D uncertain. Trimming took 5 bases from V and 0 from J, leaving 13 bases between them. The CDR3 spans 15 residues. Germline loops: CDR1 SGHAT, CDR2 FQNNGV. The CDR3 nucleotides read TGTGCCAGCAGCCCGACTCAGTTCATGAACACTGAAGCTTTCTTT. Translation: CASSPTQFMNTEAFF.

The rearrangement uses TRBV9 and TRBJ2-2; D might be TRBD1 (6 bases). Trimming left V 0 bases short and J 5 bases short, with 14 bases between. The CDR3 is 16 residues long. Germline loops: CDR1 SGDLS, CDR2 YYNGEE. The CDR3 nucleotides are TGTGCCAGCAGCGTAGAGGGGGACGTGGGTACCGGGGAGCTGTTTTTT. This gives the protein CASSVEGDVGTGELFF.

The chain carries TRBV27 and TRBJ2-3; weak D call: TRBD2 (6 bases). The CDR3 contains 16 residues. Germline-derived CDR1 and CDR2 are MNHEY and SMNVEV (reference sequence). Deletions cut 5 bases from V and 2 bases from J, with 17 bases between. The CDR3 region has the DNA TGTGCCAGCAGTCAGTCAAGACTAGGCTCCACAGATACGCAGTATTTT. Translation gives CASSQSRLGSTDTQYF.